A selection of T cell receptor beta chains follows, all from one sample in a study of cytomegalovirus exposure and HLA in healthy donors. Assay used: immunoSEQ multiplex PCR; TCRdb lists only in-frame clones, some missing. The profile shows about 130,000 clones, about three quarters of them singletons. The sequenced material came from PBMCs. The receptor set was obtained from a human donor in good health. CDR3s leave out the opening cysteine and the closing phenylalanine or tryptophan. Each record gives: CDR3 length, V gene, J gene, CDR3 protein.

13,TRBV9,TRBJ1-4,ASSVGSEFNEKLF
11,TRBV7-9,TRBJ1-1,ASSSAGQGEAF
15,TRBV7-9,TRBJ2-3,ASSLFAGATSTDTQY
10,TRBV18,TRBJ1-1,ASSPDRGRAF
12,TRBV7-9,TRBJ1-2,APQQGNYNYGYT
12,TRBV5-6,TRBJ1-1,ASSLAGGGTEAF
12,TRBV6-1,TRBJ1-6,ASSEVGGDSPLH
13,TRBV4-1,TRBJ2-3,ASGLARGWGDTQY
11,TRBV28,TRBJ2-5,ASSPLTRETQY
17,TRBV14,TRBJ1-3,ASSQVFLEELSSGNTIY
12,TRBV5-6,TRBJ2-7,ASSSDLASYEQY
13,TRBV18,TRBJ2-3,ASSLVAPPADTQY
12,TRBV7-9,TRBJ1-2,ASSLLQVFYGYT
12,TRBV5-1,TRBJ2-7,ASIQGAKGYEQY
12,TRBV18,TRBJ2-5,ASSPLTGEETQY
16,TRBV2,TRBJ2-3,ASSELPPAERSTDTQY
12,TRBV5-1,TRBJ1-4,ASSLYLTNEKLF
16,TRBV5-4,TRBJ2-2,ASSLRDRAEFVAGELF
15,TRBV9,TRBJ1-3,ASSGDRGSSTGNTIY
12,TRBV13,TRBJ1-1,ASSSRQGEVEAF
10,TRBV5-1,TRBJ1-1,ASSLTGTEAF
15,TRBV7-2,TRBJ2-1,ASSLTTSGGNYNEQF
15,TRBV27,TRBJ2-3,ASSLWVAGGLPDTQY
12,TRBV29-1,TRBJ2-2,SVEDGHYTGELF
14,TRBV7-9,TRBJ1-2,SSSRGARVGLYGYT
14,TRBV28,TRBJ2-7,ASSPPGQGGNIEQY
14,TRBV6-5,TRBJ2-1,ASSYSAGRGWDEQF
13,TRBV5-4,TRBJ1-3,ASSPDRGIGNTIY
12,TRBV5-8,TRBJ2-7,ASSLVRLFDEQY
11,TRBV2,TRBJ2-5,AGGTSGGKTQY
12,TRBV19,TRBJ2-3,ASRSLAGIDTQY
11,TRBV5-4,TRBJ2-1,ASKNSIYNEQF
11,TRBV9,TRBJ1-5,ASSADRNQPQH
12,TRBV19,TRBJ2-1,ASSQQTGGNEQF
13,TRBV5-1,-,ASSWTTSGEAEQY
14,TRBV7-9,TRBJ2-7,ASSKSPADYTYEQY